This T cell receptor (beta chain) emerged from a study of CD8 T cells in ankylosing spondylitis. This clonotype was found a few times. Its antigen is unknown. J gave up 11 bases and V 6 bases, and 9 bases lay outside the gene matches. Germline CDR1 is SGHRS and CDR2 is YFSETQ. This CDR3 spans 12 amino acids. TCRdb redid the calling of the 5' RACE reads with MiXCR, one entry per CDR3 protein. Here the sample spans around 340,000 distinct CDR3 sequences, approximately 14% being singletons. Study outcomes and limitations: Significantly higher representation of disease-linked clones was reported for matched ankylosing spondylitis synovial fluid.

The chain joins TRBV5-1 to TRBJ1-1, with 8 positions matching TRBD1. The sequence was obtained from a male donor with ankylosing spondylitis or in good health (not recorded which). The sequenced sample consisted of blood, either unsorted or a sorted T cell fraction (not recorded which). The chain's CDR3 is CASNGDRGSAFF. The CDR3 DNA is TGCGCCAGCAACGGAGACAGGGGATCGGCTTTCTTT.